This T cell receptor (beta chain) was sequenced for a study of neoadjuvant anti-PD-1 for oral cavity cancer (dated by TCRdb to 2020 to 2022). As for the study more broadly: Before undergoing curative-intent surgical resection, most patients got three to four biweekly nivolumab doses at 3 mg/kg. For patients who did not progress, a fourth nivolumab dose was given around day 43, followed by definitive surgical resection on days 50-56. Under RECIST 1.1, a patient counted as a responder if showing complete response, partial response or stable disease, and as a non-responder if showing progression. A 33% response rate was observed in the parent correlative cohort, in which around 12 patients were included.

For deep sequencing, PBMC libraries mostly used around 480 ng of input genomic DNA, with six replicates for each sample. Following the manufacturer's instructions, the team built TCRbeta libraries using the immunoSEQ hsTCRbeta kit. An Illumina NovaSeq 6000 S4 flow cell was used to sequence the final libraries, which had first been combined to 3 nM. In the paper's pipeline: Raw data preprocessing and quality control were performed with the immunoSEQ Analyzer. The analysis was restricted to productive rearrangements, with each unique CDR3 amino acid sequence defining a clonotype. Repertoire clonality was estimated as the Gini-Simpson index, computed with the R package tcR. Student's t test was used to compare Gini indices, and Pearson correlation was used to assess associations with tumor size change. TCRdb's version of the immuneACCESS table is confined to in-frame rearrangements and falls short of the full clone set. An unresolved V gene accounts for under half of the shortfall where checked; the remainder is of unknown origin. V and J calls and clone size are as listed in that table; D and trimming were resolved from the DNA. For this sample the table gives 10,000 to 15,000 clones, of which over 60% were detected only once. Approximately 3% of the sample is held by the ten biggest clonotypes.

What the research found in general, with its limitations: Only a few patients per response group were included in the TCR analyses, and the authors called for validation in larger cohorts. Higher pretreatment blood Treg/Th17 ratios correlated with higher pretreatment blood TCRbeta clonality and lower post-treatment tumor TCRbeta clonality. After neoadjuvant nivolumab, significantly higher T cell clonality (Gini index) was found within PBMCs in non-responders than in responders.

The label giving this sample's time point can be read as: after neoadjuvant nivolumab, at surgical resection. The patients had newly diagnosed stage II-IVA oral cavity squamous cell carcinoma and had not received any prior systemic or radiation treatment. The cohort was composed of patients with HPV-negative, locally advanced oral cavity squamous cell carcinoma. Peripheral blood mononuclear cells were analyzed directly and were not maintained or expanded in culture. The samples were obtained from a longitudinal correlative study of a single-arm phase II trial testing neoadjuvant nivolumab in oral cavity squamous cell carcinoma. Subject-matched pre- and post-treatment PBMCs and tumors from three responders and three non-responders were subjected to genomic DNA-based TCRbeta sequencing. Peripheral blood mononuclear cells were drawn once before nivolumab treatment and a second time after treatment, when surgery took place. The Maxwell RSC DNA from Cells kit was used to extract genomic DNA from PBMCs.

In this sample, this clone turned up a few times. Its antigen is unknown. One base away there is no much larger clone; base qualities are not given. Specimen: PBMCs, collected after nivolumab (anti-PD-1) treatment. This TCR was recovered from a person between 40 and 79 years old with oral cavity squamous cell carcinoma.

The nucleotide sequence reads TGTGCCAGCAGTGGAGGTGATGGGACTGAAGCTTTCTTT. This codes for CASSGGDGTEAFF. The sequence links TRBV2 to TRBJ1-1, with no D gene named confidently. The CDR3, cysteine through phenylalanine, is 13 amino acids long. CDR3 DNA is the only sequence kept; it has 39 bases, read in frame from the first base. CDR1 and CDR2, per the germline V gene, are SNHLY and FYNNEI. The V and J ends are trimmed by 4 bases and 5 bases, leaving 11 bases between them.